This T cell receptor beta chain came from a study of cytomegalovirus exposure and HLA in healthy donors. The PCR used 60 Vbeta and 13 Jbeta primers. Assay used: immunoSEQ multiplex PCR; TCRdb lists only in-frame clones, some missing. This table holds 200,000 or so clones, 75% to 90% found once. Source material: PBMCs. The source is a woman aged 50 to 60 in good health and CMV-seropositive.

The CDR3 DNA reads as TGTGCCAGCAGCGTAGGCACTAGCGGGGGTTTAGCCCAAGAGACCCAGTACTTC. Encoded protein: CASSVGTSGGLAQETQYF. The chain links TRBV9 to TRBJ2-5, with 11 bases matching TRBD2. Per the germline V gene, CDR1 is SGDLS and CDR2 is YYNGEE. The CDR3 is 18 amino acids. The J segment lost 1 base and the V segment lost 0 bases, leaving 8 bases of the junction unmatched.